A selection of T cell receptor beta chains follows, all from one sample in a study of blood T cell repertoires in COVID-19. Only in-frame clones appear in the TCRdb table, and some are missing; sequencing was by immunoSEQ multiplex PCR. The table has over 20,000 clones, over 90% seen once. Sequenced sample: peripheral blood. The receptor source for this set is a human donor in a cohort sampled during active COVID-19. Each CDR3 is given with its conserved first and last residue. A D gene is named only where the DNA matches it firmly. Size values are once, few and many counts, or a class for expanded clones, and some rows have none.

d_call	clone_size	v_call	j_call	cdr3_aa	cdr3_nt
TRBD1	.	TRBV4-1	TRBJ1-6	CASSQDLRGRESPLHF	TGCGCCAGCAGCCAAGACCTCAGGGGGCGCGAATCACCCCTCCACTTT
.	.	TRBV15	TRBJ1-5	CATSRGPSGRGTDQPQHF	TGTGCCACCAGCAGAGGGCCAAGCGGAAGGGGGACGGATCAGCCCCAGCATTTT
.	few	TRBV5-1	TRBJ1-5	CASSPVGGKNQPQHF	TGCGCCAGCAGCCCGGTCGGAGGGAAGAATCAGCCCCAGCATTTT
TRBD2	.	TRBV12-3/TRBV12-4	TRBJ2-5	CASSSSGPGTQYF	TGTGCCAGCAGTTCTAGCGGTCCGGGGACCCAGTACTTC
.	.	TRBV9	TRBJ2-7	CASTKGQSRSSYEQYF	TGTGCCAGCACCAAAGGACAGTCTAGAAGCTCCTACGAGCAGTACTTC
TRBD1	.	TRBV6-5	TRBJ1-2	CASSSRTGNYGYTF	TGTGCCAGCAGTTCCCGGACAGGGAACTATGGCTACACCTTC
TRBD1	.	TRBV3-1/TRBV3-2	TRBJ1-2	CASRSTGQGSGYTF	TGTGCCAGCAGATCGACGGGACAGGGAAGTGGCTACACCTTC
.	.	TRBV3-1/TRBV3-2	TRBJ1-4	CASSGLQGNEKLFF	TGTGCCAGCAGCGGCCTACAGGGAAATGAAAAACTGTTTTTT
TRBD1	.	TRBV5-1	TRBJ1-6	CASSRGPDRGESPLHF	TGCGCCAGCAGCCGGGGACCGGACAGGGGGGAATCACCCCTCCACTTT
TRBD2	.	TRBV9	TRBJ2-2	CASSGASGKVGELFF	TGTGCCAGCAGCGGGGCTAGCGGGAAAGTCGGGGAGCTGTTTTTT
.	.	TRBV3-1/TRBV3-2	TRBJ1-3	CASSQVRDGNTIYF	TGTGCCAGCAGCCAAGTCAGGGATGGAAACACCATATATTTT
.	.	TRBV2	TRBJ2-3	CASSPSTDTQYF	TGTGCCAGCAGTCCTAGCACAGATACGCAGTATTTT
TRBD2	.	TRBV10-3	TRBJ2-7	CAIRGTSGTYEQYF	TGTGCCATCAGGGGGACTAGCGGGACCTACGAGCAGTACTTC
TRBD2	.	TRBV3-1/TRBV3-2	TRBJ2-7	CASSQPRLAGVTVDEQYF	TGTGCCAGCAGCCAACCCCGACTAGCGGGAGTTACCGTGGACGAGCAGTACTTC
.	.	TRBV10-3	TRBJ1-5	CAISESGDSQPQHF	TGTGCCATCAGTGAATCAGGCGACAGTCAGCCCCAGCATTTT
TRBD1	medium-sized	TRBV11-2	TRBJ2-7	CASSHGQGTDEQYF	TGTGCCAGCAGCCACGGACAGGGGACAGACGAGCAGTACTTC
TRBD1	once	TRBV6-2/TRBV6-3	TRBJ1-2	CASSYSKGQGNYGYTF	TGTGCCAGCAGTTACTCGAAGGGACAGGGCAACTATGGCTACACCTTC
TRBD1	.	TRBV3-1/TRBV3-2	TRBJ1-1	CASSQRVQGLLAFF	TGTGCCAGCAGCCAGAGGGTACAGGGGCTTTTGGCTTTCTTT
TRBD2	.	TRBV6-5	TRBJ2-1	CASSLTSGRYNEQFF	TGTGCCAGCAGCCTGACTAGCGGGAGGTACAATGAGCAGTTCTTC
TRBD1	.	TRBV7-9	TRBJ1-2	CASSLAPGQGEDGYTF	TGTGCCAGCAGCTTAGCCCCGGGACAGGGGGAGGATGGCTACACCTTC